Each of the 30 T cell receptor beta chains below was sequenced from the same sample in a study of cytomegalovirus exposure and HLA in healthy donors. The protocol was immunoSEQ multiplex PCR, while the TCRdb copy is restricted to in-frame clones and leaves out a portion. Of fewer than 400,000 clones in the sample, roughly 87% were seen once. Material for sequencing was PBMCs. The receptors originated from a man aged 25 to 45 in good health and CMV-seronegative.

CDR3 sequence (DNA): TGTGCCAGCAGTTTAAGGGGCCCACCGTATGGCTACACCTTC. It yields the protein CASSLRGPPYGYTF. V gene TRBV27 combines with J gene TRBJ1-2; D may be TRBD1 (5 bases). CDR1 MNHEY and CDR2 SMNVEV come from the germline V gene (reference sequence). The CDR3 sequence is 14 residues long. Trimming removed 2 bases from V and 5 bases from J, with 12 bases in between.

The V and J genes are TRBV7-2 and TRBJ1-3, with TRBD1 matching over 7 bases. CDR1 is SGHTA, CDR2 FQGNSA, per germline. After removal of 5 bases from V and 2 bases from J, the junction contained 3 bases not matched to a gene. The CDR3 runs to 14 residues. CDR3 nucleotides: TGTGCCAGCAGCACTACAGGGGCTGGAAACACCATATATTTT. Amino acid sequence: CASSTTGAGNTIYF. The full variable domain, rest sourced from reference TRBV7-2 and TRBJ1-3, is GAGVSQSPSNKVTEKGKDVELRCDPISGHTALYWYRQSLGQGLEFLIYFQGNSAPDKSGLPSDRFSAERTGGSVSTLTIQRTQQEDSAVYLCASSTTGAGNTIYFGEGSWLTVV.

This clone was seen a single time. The V call is TRBV5-4, the J call TRBJ1-2; D possibly corresponds to TRBD1 (6 bases). CDR1 and CDR2 (germline): SGHNT, YYREEE (reference sequence). V lost 5 bases and J lost 5, with 16 bases in between. The CDR3 is 14 residues long. DNA of the CDR3: TGTGCCAGCAGTAGACAGGACCCTCCTTATGGCTACACCTTC. Its translation: CASSRQDPPYGYTF. The variable domain in full, with the rest retrieved from reference TRBV5-4 and TRBJ1-2, is ETGVTQSPTHLIKTRGQQVTLRCSSQSGHNTVSWYQQALGQGPQFIFQYYREEENGRGNFPPRFSGLQFPNYSSELNVNALELDDSALYLCASSRQDPPYGYTFGSGTRLTVV.

The V call is TRBV18, the J call TRBJ2-3; the D gene is possibly TRBD2 (6 bases). This CDR3 spans 14 amino acids. Germline assignment: CDR1 KGHSH and CDR2 LQKENI. The V and J ends lost 3 bases and 6 bases respectively, with 13 bases between them. CDR3: CASSPLGEVDTQYF. CDR3 bases: TGTGCCAGCTCACCTCTTGGGGAGGTGGATACGCAGTATTTT.

The chain has TRBV10-3 and TRBJ2-3; possible D gene TRBD1, 6 bases. CDR1 is ENHRY, CDR2 SYGVKD, per germline. Trimming stripped 6 bases from V and 4 bases from J, with 11 bases between. This CDR3 is 13 amino acids long. The CDR3 protein is CAISNRAADTQYF. In nucleotides, the CDR3 is TGTGCCATCAGCAACAGGGCTGCAGATACGCAGTATTTT.

V gene TRBV5-1 combines with J gene TRBJ2-2; a weak D match, TRBD1 (5 bases). In germline, CDR1 is SGHRS, CDR2 YFSETQ. The CDR3 spans 15 residues. The V gene lost 6 bases and the J gene lost 1 base, with 13 bases spanning the gap. DNA for the CDR3: TGCGCCAGCACTCCCGGACACTTGAACACCGGGGAGCTGTTTTTT. The encoded protein is CASTPGHLNTGELFF.

The chain is built from TRBV4-1 and TRBJ1-1, with D possibly TRBD1 on 5 matching bases. Trimming took 3 bases from V and 3 from J, leaving 14 bases between them. Per germline, CDR1 MGHRA and CDR2 YSYEKL. This CDR3 has 15 residues. The CDR3 sequence is CASSQYSGSHTEAFF. The CDR3 DNA reads as TGCGCCAGCAGCCAGTACTCAGGGTCTCACACTGAAGCTTTCTTT.

The CDR3 loop reads CATSREDSYEQYF. CDR3 DNA: TGTGCCACCAGCAGAGAGGACAGCTACGAGCAGTACTTC. This chain links TRBV15 with TRBJ2-7, with D possibly being TRBD1 (6 bases). V was shortened by 0 bases and J by 3 bases, with 6 bases between the two germline ends. The CDR3 is 13 amino acids. From germline, CDR1 is LNHNV and CDR2 YYDKDF (reference sequence). The complete variable domain, with remaining parts taken from reference TRBV15 and TRBJ2-7, reads DAMVIQNPRYQVTQFGKPVTLSCSQTLNHNVMYWYQQKSSQAPKLLFHYYDKDFNNEADTPDNFQSRRPNTSFCFLDIRSPGLGDTAMYLCATSREDSYEQYFGPGTRLTVT.

The chain recombines TRBV27 with TRBJ2-3; a possible D gene is TRBD2 (7 bases). Germline-derived CDR1 and CDR2 are MNHEY and SMNVEV (reference sequence). The CDR3 sequence is 16 residues long. The V and J ends lost 4 bases and 3 bases respectively, with 17 bases between them. The DNA for the CDR3 is TGTGCCAGCAGTTCCTATGGGGGGGGGCTTACAGATACGCAGTATTTT. It encodes CASSSYGGGLTDTQYF.

The chain uses TRBV9 and TRBJ2-1; D is uncertain. V was pared by 4 bases and J by 3 bases, with 5 bases between. The CDR3 contains 12 residues. Germline V gene lookup returns CDR1 SGDLS and CDR2 YYNGEE. The CDR3: CASSTIYNEQFF. CDR3 nucleotide sequence: TGTGCCAGCAGCACAATCTACAATGAGCAGTTCTTC.

The J gene is TRBJ1-5, the V gene TRBV27; the match to TRBD1 covers 7 bases. Per germline, CDR1 MNHEY and CDR2 SMNVEV (reference sequence). V was pared by 2 bases and J by 0 bases, with 16 bases of the junction left unmatched. The CDR3 is made up of 20 amino acids. The CDR3 loop is CASSLKTRQGAGNSNQPQHF. CDR3 nucleotides: TGTGCCAGCAGTTTAAAAACACGACAGGGTGCCGGGAATAGCAATCAGCCCCAGCATTTT.

The chain employs TRBV7-2 and TRBJ2-7; TRBD2 aligns across 12 bases. Trimming at V came to 2 bases and at J to 3 bases, leaving 5 bases not matched to a gene. This CDR3 contains 16 residues. Germline CDR1 is SGHTA and CDR2 is FQGNSA. This chain's CDR3 is CASSLRASGGDYEQYF. Written as DNA, the CDR3 is TGTGCCAGCAGCTTAAGGGCTAGCGGGGGGGACTACGAGCAGTACTTC. The full variable domain, its missing parts supplied by reference TRBV7-2 and TRBJ2-7, is GAGVSQSPSNKVTEKGKDVELRCDPISGHTALYWYRQSLGQGLEFLIYFQGNSAPDKSGLPSDRFSAERTGGSVSTLTIQRTQQEDSAVYLCASSLRASGGDYEQYFGPGTRLTVT.

The chain uses TRBV4-3 and TRBJ1-2; a possible D gene is TRBD1 (6 bases). CDR1 is LGHNA, CDR2 YSLEER, per germline. CDR3 length equals 18 residues. The V and J ends lost 0 bases and 4 bases respectively, with 21 bases between them. CDR3 coding DNA: TGCGCCAGCAGCCAAGATCCCTCACTAGTCCGGGACATCTATGGCTACACCTTC. Its protein product is CASSQDPSLVRDIYGYTF.

The chain combines TRBV7-9 with TRBJ2-2; a weak D match, TRBD1 (6 bases). From germline, CDR1 is SEHNR and CDR2 FQNEAQ (reference sequence). This CDR3 comprises 15 residues. The germline V and J ends were trimmed by 2 bases and 6 bases, with 13 bases remaining between them. CDR3 sequence reads: CASSLPEGVAGELFF. DNA of the CDR3: TGTGCCAGCAGCTTACCCGAGGGGGTAGCCGGGGAGCTGTTTTTT.

This chain links TRBV4-1 with TRBJ1-6; 7 nucleotides align to TRBD1. Germline V gene sequence: CDR1 MGHRA, CDR2 YSYEKL. The CDR3 contains 17 residues. The ends lost 2 bases at V and 7 bases at J; junction bases unmatched: 11. The CDR3 loop reads CASSQITGASGNSPLHF. CDR3 nucleotide sequence: TGCGCCAGCAGCCAAATCACAGGGGCGTCCGGGAATTCACCCCTCCACTTT.

This clone was picked up one time. The chain links TRBV5-4 to TRBJ2-7; 7 bases align to TRBD1. The CDR3 sequence is 14 residues long. In germline, CDR1 is SGHNT, CDR2 YYREEE (reference sequence). Germline trimming cut 4 bases from V and 3 bases from J; bases unmatched to any gene: 7. CDR3: CASSPGDSNYEQYF. The CDR3 DNA reads TGTGCCAGCAGCCCAGGGGACAGCAACTACGAGCAGTACTTC. Using reference TRBV5-4 and TRBJ2-7 for the parts outside the CDR3, the full variable domain is ETGVTQSPTHLIKTRGQQVTLRCSSQSGHNTVSWYQQALGQGPQFIFQYYREEENGRGNFPPRFSGLQFPNYSSELNVNALELDDSALYLCASSPGDSNYEQYFGPGTRLTVT.

This clone appeared once. The genes are TRBV6-5 and TRBJ1-2, with TRBD1 matching 8 bases. Germline V lookup: CDR1 MNHEY, CDR2 SVGAGI. The CDR3 spans 13 residues. The V segment lost 6 bases and the J segment 4 bases; nucleotides outside the gene matches: 4. This CDR3 is CASRDRDSYGYTF. The CDR3 region has the DNA TGTGCCAGCAGGGACAGGGATAGCTATGGCTACACCTTC.

The CDR3 spells CASSDTFYEQYF. In DNA form, the CDR3 reads TGTGCCAGCAGTGACACTTTCTACGAGCAGTACTTC. V gene TRBV25-1 combines with J gene TRBJ2-7, with no clear D. Germline V gene lookup returns CDR1 MGHDK and CDR2 SYGVNS. This CDR3 region has 12 residues. V dropped 3 bases and J dropped 3 bases, with 6 bases sitting between them.

The chain couples TRBV6-1 to TRBJ1-6; perhaps TRBD1 as D (5 bases). CDR1 and CDR2 (germline): MNHNS, SASEGT. Trimming removed 10 bases at V and 10 bases at J, with 17 bases between. This CDR3 has 13 amino acids. CDR3 bases: TGTGCCATAATTGGGGGAGGTGACTCACCCCTCCACTTT. Its translation: CAIIGGGDSPLHF.

The chain uses TRBV30 and TRBJ2-5, with 7 bases lining up with TRBD2. Germline CDR1 GTSNPN, CDR2 SVGIG (reference sequence). J was trimmed by 5 bases and V by 3 bases; bases with no gene match: 9. This CDR3 is built from 14 residues. CDR3 sequence reads: CAWSQGGAQETQYF. The CDR3 coding sequence is TGTGCCTGGAGCCAGGGAGGGGCCCAGGAGACCCAGTACTTC.

The V gene is TRBV7-2, the J gene TRBJ2-3; D unclear. The V end was cut by 3 bases, the J end by 4 bases, with 8 bases between. The CDR3 covers 13 residues. The germline V gene encodes CDR1 SGHTA and CDR2 FQGNSA. This CDR3 reads CASSFSRADTQYF. The DNA for the CDR3 is TGTGCCAGCAGCTTCTCTCGGGCAGATACGCAGTATTTT.

V and J are TRBV14 and TRBJ2-7; a weak D match, TRBD1 (5 bases). CDR3 size: 14 residues. Germline lookup yields CDR1 SGHDN and CDR2 FVKESK. Trimming took 2 bases from V and 2 from J, leaving 10 bases between them. The CDR3 loop reads CASSQNLGPYEQYF. Here the CDR3 DNA reads TGTGCCAGCAGCCAAAATCTGGGGCCCTACGAGCAGTACTTC.

The chain has TRBV4-1 and TRBJ1-6; weak D call: TRBD1 (5 bases). The germline CDR1 and CDR2 sequences are MGHRA and YSYEKL. Trimming cost V 2 bases and J 4 bases, with 18 bases left between them. CDR3 length equals 18 residues. The CDR3 DNA is TGCGCCAGCAGCCAACTGGTACAGGCTTCTACGTATAATTCACCCCTCCACTTT. Translated: CASSQLVQASTYNSPLHF.

The chain has TRBV19 and TRBJ1-1; D not resolved. Germline loops: CDR1 LNHDA, CDR2 SQIVND (reference sequence). This CDR3 spans 17 amino acids. V shed 6 bases and J shed 4 bases, with 24 bases lying between them. The CDR3 DNA is TGTGCCAGTAGAAACCTCATAGGAAGGGAAGAGGGCACTGAAGCTTTCTTT. Its translation is CASRNLIGREEGTEAFF.

The rearrangement joins TRBV19 to TRBJ1-1; TRBD1 matches at 7 bases. Germline-derived CDR1 and CDR2 are LNHDA and SQIVND (reference sequence). The CDR3 consists of 13 residues. J was trimmed by 6 bases and V by 5 bases; bases with no gene match: 6. The CDR3 reads CASSFRQGPEAFF. Here the CDR3 DNA reads TGTGCCAGTAGTTTCAGACAGGGTCCTGAAGCTTTCTTT.

The rearrangement uses TRBV11-2 and TRBJ2-7, with 9 bases lining up with TRBD2. CDR1 is SGHAT and CDR2 is FQNNGV in the germline V gene. The CDR3 totals 14 residues. With V trimmed by 5 bases and J by 3 bases, 5 bases remained unmatched. The CDR3 nucleotides read TGTGCCAGCAGCGTAGCGGGGGTGGTCTACGAGCAGTACTTC. Encoded protein: CASSVAGVVYEQYF.

The chain employs TRBV5-1 and TRBJ2-3; perhaps TRBD2 as D (5 bases). The CDR3 consists of 16 residues. V was pared by 3 bases and J by 2 bases, with 16 bases between. The germline V gene encodes CDR1 SGHRS and CDR2 YFSETQ. The CDR3 reads CASSSSEAAPTDTQYF. The CDR3 nucleotides are TGCGCCAGCAGCTCCAGTGAAGCGGCCCCCACAGATACGCAGTATTTT. The entire variable domain, with the rest obtained from reference TRBV5-1 and TRBJ2-3, is as follows: KAGVTQTPRYLIKTRGQQVTLSCSPISGHRSVSWYQQTPGQGLQFLFEYFSETQRNKGNFPGRFSGRQFSNSRSEMNVSTLELGDSALYLCASSSSEAAPTDTQYFGPGTRLTVL.

This chain uses TRBV29-1 with TRBJ2-7; 7 nucleotides agree with TRBD1. The CDR3 extends over 14 amino acids. In germline, CDR1 is SQVTM, CDR2 ANQGSEA. V trimming: 6 bases; J trimming: 4 bases; junction bases outside the gene matches: 12. CDR3 nucleotide sequence: TGCAGCGTCCTCGACAGGGAACGGGATTACGAGCAGTACTTC. Protein product: CSVLDRERDYEQYF.

J is TRBJ1-3 and V is TRBV7-6, with TRBD1 matching 10 bases. Germline V gene lookup returns CDR1 SGHVS and CDR2 FNYEAQ. The CDR3 totals 16 residues. V shed 7 bases and J 0 bases; nucleotides not matched to a gene: 6. DNA for the CDR3: TGTGCCAGCACACAGACAGGGGGCTCCTCTGGAAACACCATATATTTT. This sequence encodes CASTQTGGSSGNTIYF.

The chain joins TRBV27 to TRBJ1-2; 10 bases match TRBD1. This CDR3 has 16 residues. Germline trimming cut 4 bases from V and 5 bases from J; bases unmatched to any gene: 10. Germline CDR1 is MNHEY and CDR2 is SMNVEV (reference sequence). The CDR3 DNA reads TGTGCCAGCAGTTCGACAGGGGGCTGGGGGGGGTATGGCTACACCTTC. It encodes CASSSTGGWGGYGYTF.